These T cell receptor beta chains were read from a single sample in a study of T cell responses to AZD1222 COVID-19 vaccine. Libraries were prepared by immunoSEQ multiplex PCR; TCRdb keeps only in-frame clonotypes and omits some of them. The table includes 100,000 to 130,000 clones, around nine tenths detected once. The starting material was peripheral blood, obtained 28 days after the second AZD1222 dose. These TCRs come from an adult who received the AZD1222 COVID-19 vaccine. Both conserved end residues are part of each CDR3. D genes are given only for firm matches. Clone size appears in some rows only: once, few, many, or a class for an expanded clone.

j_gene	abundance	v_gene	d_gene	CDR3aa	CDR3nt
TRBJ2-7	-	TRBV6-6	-	CASSLPGAYEQYF	TGTGCCAGCAGTTTACCAGGGGCCTACGAGCAGTACTTC
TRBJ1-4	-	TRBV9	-	CASSVATGAGRSEKLFF	TGTGCCAGCAGCGTAGCTACGGGGGCAGGGAGGAGTGAAAAACTGTTTTTT
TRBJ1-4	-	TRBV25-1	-	CASAPSATNEKLFF	TGTGCCAGCGCCCCGAGCGCAACTAATGAAAAACTGTTTTTT
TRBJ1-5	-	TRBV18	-	CASSPDRSNQPQHF	TGTGCCAGCTCACCGGACAGAAGCAATCAGCCCCAGCATTTT
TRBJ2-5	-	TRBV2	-	CASSEMGLTQETQYF	TGTGCCAGCAGTGAAATGGGACTGACACAAGAGACCCAGTACTTC
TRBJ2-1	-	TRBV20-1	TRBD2	CSASRGTTYNEQFF	TGCAGTGCTAGTAGAGGGACTACCTACAATGAGCAGTTCTTC
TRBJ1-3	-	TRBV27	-	CASSLAAGFSGNTIYF	TGTGCCAGCAGTTTGGCGGCCGGGTTCTCTGGAAACACCATATATTTT
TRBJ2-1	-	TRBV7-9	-	CASSKPSAGHNEQFF	TGTGCCAGCAGCAAGCCCTCGGCAGGCCACAATGAGCAGTTCTTC
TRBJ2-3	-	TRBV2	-	CASSEGDTQYF	TGTGCCAGCAGTGAAGGAGATACGCAGTATTTT
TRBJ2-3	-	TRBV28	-	CASSGPEDTQYF	TGTGCCAGCTCAGGCCCGGAAGATACGCAGTATTTT
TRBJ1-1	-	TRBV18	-	CASSQGVDTEAFF	TGTGCCAGCTCACAGGGGGTAGACACTGAAGCTTTCTTT
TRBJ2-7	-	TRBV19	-	CASSIGTRLYF	TGTGCCAGTAGTATAGGGACCCGCCTTTACTTC
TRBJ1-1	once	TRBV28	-	CASTDRGASTEAFF	TGTGCCAGCACCGATCGGGGGGCGTCCACTGAAGCTTTCTTT
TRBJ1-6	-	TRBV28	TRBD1	CASSRDPPRGPELLRSYNSPLHF	TGTGCCAGCAGCCGCGACCCCCCCAGGGGGCCCGAACTCCTTAGAAGCTATAATTCACCCCTCCACTTT
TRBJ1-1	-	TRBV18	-	CASSPLSLRGGGTEAFF	TGTGCCAGCTCACCACTCAGTCTCAGGGGAGGAGGTACTGAAGCTTTCTTT
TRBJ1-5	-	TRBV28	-	CASGDGTYQPQHF	TGTGCCAGCGGGGACGGCACCTATCAGCCCCAGCATTTT
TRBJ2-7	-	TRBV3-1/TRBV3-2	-	CASSQEGLYIGQYF	TGTGCCAGCAGTCAGGAAGGCTTGTATATCGGGCAGTACTTC
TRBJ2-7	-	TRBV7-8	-	CASSLVDPGSYEQYF	TGTGCCAGCAGCTTGGTCGACCCCGGCTCCTACGAGCAGTACTTC
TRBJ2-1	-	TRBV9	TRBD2	CASSAGTSDYNEQFF	TGTGCCAGCAGCGCCGGGACTAGCGACTACAATGAGCAGTTCTTC
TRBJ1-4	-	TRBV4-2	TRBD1	CASSQYTGGRTNEKLFF	TGTGCCAGCAGCCAATACACAGGGGGAAGAACTAATGAAAAACTGTTTTTT
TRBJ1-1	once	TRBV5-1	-	CASSLDPGLNTEAFF	TGCGCCAGCAGCTTGGATCCGGGGCTGAACACTGAAGCTTTCTTT
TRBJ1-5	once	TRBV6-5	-	CASSYSSGGAGQPQHF	TGTGCCAGCAGTTACTCATCCGGGGGCGCCGGGCAGCCCCAGCATTTT
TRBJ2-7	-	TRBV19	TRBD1	CASGRQGIAGEQYF	TGTGCCAGTGGACGACAGGGTATTGCAGGCGAGCAGTACTTC
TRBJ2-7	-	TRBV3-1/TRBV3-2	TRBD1	CASSQGDRGHEQYF	TGTGCCAGCAGCCAAGGGGACAGGGGGCACGAGCAGTACTTC
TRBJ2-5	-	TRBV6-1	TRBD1	CASSDRARGRVETQYF	TGTGCCAGCAGTGATCGTGCCAGGGGGCGAGTAGAGACCCAGTACTTC
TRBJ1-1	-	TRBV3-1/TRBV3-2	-	CASSQGSAGSDTEAFF	TGTGCCAGCAGCCAAGGGTCGGCGGGTTCTGACACTGAAGCTTTCTTT
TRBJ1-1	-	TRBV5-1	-	CASSSGNTEAFF	TGCGCCAGCAGCTCGGGGAACACTGAAGCTTTCTTT
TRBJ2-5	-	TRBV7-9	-	CASSYPQYPQETQYF	TGTGCCAGCAGCTACCCACAGTACCCCCAAGAGACCCAGTACTTC
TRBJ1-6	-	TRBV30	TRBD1	CAWSVQRTGRSYNSPLHF	TGTGCCTGGAGTGTACAGAGGACAGGGCGCTCCTATAATTCACCCCTCCACTTT
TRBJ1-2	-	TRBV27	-	CASSRRTDYYGYTF	TGTGCCAGCAGCCGTCGCACCGATTACTATGGCTACACCTTC
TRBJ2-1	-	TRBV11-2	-	CASSVTRVASEQFF	TGTGCCAGCAGCGTTACGAGAGTGGCTAGTGAGCAGTTCTTC